This T cell receptor (beta chain) was observed in a study of response to subunit inactivated influenza vaccine. MiXCR was run by TCRdb on the RT-PCR reads, yielding one entry per CDR3 protein. Of 500,000 or so distinct CDR3 sequences in the sample, approximately 11% are singletons; the top ten hold more than 10%. Whole-study results and caveats: Few new T cells, the authors suggested, are recruited by each seasonal influenza vaccination.

The germline gives CDR1 DFQATT, CDR2 SNEGSKA (reference sequence). The CDR3 totals 14 residues. The ends lost 1 base at V and 0 bases at J; junction bases unmatched: 1. Notes on this clonotype: Its matching antigen is unknown.

The sample in question was PBMCs from blood, obtained about 40 days after vaccination. J is TRBJ1-2 and V is TRBV20-1; 8 positions match TRBD1. This clonotype was obtained from a man in his forties or fifties who received an inactivated influenza vaccine. The CDR3 nucleotides read TGCAGTGCTAGAGGCAGGGGGCCTAACTATGGCTACACCTTC. Amino acids: CSARGRGPNYGYTF.